The 29 T cell receptor beta chains listed next were all sequenced from one sample in a study of OX40 agonist ivuxolimab in advanced cancers. Clones were sequenced by immunoSEQ multiplex PCR, and TCRdb holds only the in-frame ones, with some missing. The sample records 91,000 or so clones, 86% being singletons. Sequencing used CD4+ or CD8+ T cells sorted from blood, obtained in a trial of the OX40 agonist ivuxolimab. These receptors all come from an adult with an advanced solid tumor such as melanoma, head and neck, liver or kidney cancer.

The genes are TRBV2 and TRBJ2-3; tentatively, D is TRBD1 or TRBD2 (5 bases each). Trimming took 4 bases from V and 11 from J, leaving 16 bases between them. The CDR3 extends over 13 amino acids. CDR1 is SNHLY and CDR2 is FYNNEI in the germline V gene. CDR3 nucleotide sequence: TGTGCCAGCAGTGCCAACTGGGACGGCAGGCAGTATTTT. Its protein is CASSANWDGRQYF.

The V and J genes are TRBV18 and TRBJ2-7; TRBD1 might be the D (6 bases). Germline CDR1 KGHSH, CDR2 LQKENI. The CDR3 consists of 13 residues. Trimming removed 6 bases from V and 1 base from J, with 10 bases in between. CDR3 amino acids: CASSQGTSYEQYF. As DNA, the CDR3 is TGTGCCAGCTCCCAGGGGACGTCCTACGAGCAGTACTTC.

The genes are TRBV2 and TRBJ2-2; tentatively, D is TRBD2 (6 bases). V lost 6 bases and J lost 2, with 13 bases in between. There are 15 residues in the CDR3. The germline gives CDR1 SNHLY, CDR2 FYNNEI. The CDR3 region is CASSPGTPNTGELFF. In DNA, the CDR3 is TGTGCCAGCAGCCCCGGGACTCCCAACACCGGGGAGCTGTTTTTT.

This chain uses TRBV11-3 with TRBJ2-1, with D perhaps TRBD1 or TRBD2 (5 bases each). This CDR3 comprises 15 residues. Germline lookup yields CDR1 SGHNT and CDR2 YENEEA. Trimming removed 1 base at V and 6 bases at J, with 13 bases between. The CDR3 sequence: CASSLGRGRINEQFF. CDR3 nucleotides: TGTGCCAGCAGCTTAGGCCGGGGCCGAATCAATGAGCAGTTCTTC.

The rearrangement joins TRBV5-1 to TRBJ1-3; D call uncertain. This CDR3 region has 15 residues. V was pared by 4 bases and J by 2 bases, with 13 bases between. From germline, CDR1 is SGHRS and CDR2 YFSETQ. The CDR3 here is CASSPTTAPGNTIYF. The CDR3 coding sequence is TGCGCCAGCAGCCCGACGACGGCCCCTGGAAACACCATATATTTT.

The rearrangement links TRBV21-1 to TRBJ2-7; the table calls TRBD2, which could not be checked here. TRBV21-1 constitutes a pseudogene. The CDR3 is made up of 14 amino acids. This CDR3 reads CASSFCEKIYEQYF. The CDR3 region has the DNA TGTGCCAGCAGCTTTTGCGAGAAGATCTACGAGCAGTACTTC.

This chain uses TRBV7-2 with TRBJ2-1; D possibly corresponds to TRBD1 (6 bases). The germline CDR1 and CDR2 sequences are SGHTA and FQGNSA. V was shortened by 6 bases and J by 10 bases, with 13 bases between the two germline ends. This CDR3 is 12 amino acids long. The CDR3 DNA reads TGTGCCAGCAGTCTCACAGGGTACGAGCAGTTCTTC. Protein product: CASSLTGYEQFF.

In DNA, the CDR3 is TGTGCCAGCAGCCCAGCTATAGGGGGGGGAACTTTCTACGAGCAGTACTTC. It translates to CASSPAIGGGTFYEQYF. The rearrangement uses TRBV7-2 and TRBJ2-7, with D perhaps matching TRBD2 (7 bases). Trimming removed 5 bases from V and 3 bases from J, with 23 bases in between. The CDR3 runs 17 residues. Germline lookup yields CDR1 SGHTA and CDR2 FQGNSA.

The chain is built from TRBV19 and TRBJ1-3; D call uncertain. V shed 0 bases and J shed 2 bases, with 11 bases lying between them. CDR1 LNHDA and CDR2 SQIVND come from the germline V gene (reference sequence). The CDR3 is 16 residues long. The CDR3 sequence is CASSIDLERAGNTIYF. CDR3 in DNA: TGTGCCAGTAGTATAGATCTGGAAAGAGCTGGAAACACCATATATTTT.

This clone was counted once. The rearrangement uses TRBV6-1 and TRBJ1-2, with D uncertain. Trimming took off 0 bases at V and 4 bases at J, with 12 bases between the two ends. The CDR3 sequence is 15 residues long. The V gene's germline CDR1 is MNHNS and CDR2 SASEGT. CDR3 sequence (DNA): TGTGCCAGCAGTGAAGCTGTAGTAGGCATCTATGGCTACACCTTC. Protein sequence: CASSEAVVGIYGYTF.

This clone has more than one count but fewer than ten. The chain joins TRBV6-1 to TRBJ1-1; no clear D gene. V lost 2 bases and J lost 2, with 9 bases in between. CDR3 length: 14 residues. Germline-derived CDR1 and CDR2 are MNHNS and SASEGT. CDR3 DNA sequence: TGTGCCAGCAGTGAATCAAGGCTAAACACTGAAGCTTTCTTT. Protein sequence: CASSESRLNTEAFF.

A single count supports this clone. This CDR3 reads CASILGGSLNTEAFF. The CDR3 DNA reads as TGTGCCAGCATCCTAGGTGGCAGCTTGAACACTGAAGCTTTCTTT. J is TRBJ1-1 and V is TRBV11-2; D gene ambiguous. CDR1 and CDR2 from the germline V gene are SGHAT and FQNNGV. The length of the CDR3 is 15 residues. V lost 7 bases, J lost 0 bases, and 15 bases lay in between. The variable domain in full, completed from reference TRBV11-2 and TRBJ1-1, reads EAGVAQSPRYKIIEKRQSVAFWCNPISGHATLYWYQQILGQGPKLLIQFQNNGVVDDSQLPKDRFSAERLKGVDSTLKIQPAKLEDSAVYLCASILGGSLNTEAFFGQGTRLTVV.

This clone was detected only once. V and J are TRBV5-1 and TRBJ2-3, with a possible D match to TRBD1 (5 bases). Germline loops: CDR1 SGHRS, CDR2 YFSETQ. Trimming pared 3 bases from V and 6 bases from J, leaving 11 bases between. This CDR3 is built from 13 residues. Here the CDR3 DNA reads TGCGCCAGCAGCTCTTTGGGGCCGGATACGCAGTATTTT. Its protein is CASSSLGPDTQYF.

The chain links TRBV6-5 to TRBJ1-1; the match to TRBD1 covers 9 bases. CDR1 and CDR2 (germline): MNHEY, SVGAGI. V lost 4 bases and J lost 4; bases outside the gene matches: 7. The CDR3 consists of 15 residues. The CDR3 protein is CASSSVQGAGTEAFF. The CDR3 DNA reads TGTGCCAGCAGTTCCGTACAGGGGGCCGGCACTGAAGCTTTCTTT.

This clone was observed once. This sequence joins TRBV7-9 and TRBJ1-2, with TRBD1 identical over 10 bases. V lost 0 bases and J lost 5; bases outside the gene matches: 3. This CDR3 has 15 amino acids. Germline CDR1 is SEHNR and CDR2 is FQNEAQ (reference sequence). The CDR3 DNA is TGTGCCAGCAGCTTAGCGTCGGGACAGGGGTATGGCTACACCTTC. Protein: CASSLASGQGYGYTF.

The chain carries TRBV5-1 and TRBJ2-7; 9 positions agree with TRBD1. Germline lookup yields CDR1 SGHRS and CDR2 YFSETQ. This CDR3 comprises 14 residues. With 2 bases clipped from V and 4 bases from J, the junction kept 4 bases outside the gene matches. CDR3 loop: CASSLGQGLYEQYF. The CDR3 DNA sequence: TGCGCCAGCAGCTTAGGACAGGGGTTGTACGAGCAGTACTTC.

To note about this clone: This sample also contains other DNA sequences that code for the same CDR3. V is TRBV18 and J is TRBJ2-5; maybe TRBD2 (5 bases). Germline V CDR1 and CDR2: KGHSH, LQKENI. The CDR3 sequence is 13 residues long. Trimming stripped 1 base from V and 3 bases from J, with 6 bases between. The CDR3 DNA follows: TGTGCCAGCTCACCACTGGAGGAAGAGACCCAGTACTTC. It encodes CASSPLEEETQYF.

The CDR3 bases are TGCGCCAGCAGCAGGACAGAACGCACAGATACGCAGTATTTT. It encodes CASSRTERTDTQYF. The chain combines TRBV5-1 with TRBJ2-3; a possible D gene is TRBD1 (6 bases). The CDR3 spans 14 residues. Germline V lookup: CDR1 SGHRS, CDR2 YFSETQ. V lost 4 bases to trimming and J lost 1 base, with 10 bases between them.

The chain is built from TRBV18 and TRBJ2-1; 9 bases are shared with TRBD2. Germline V CDR1 and CDR2: KGHSH, LQKENI. The CDR3 consists of 15 residues. V gave up 4 bases and J gave up 4 bases; unmatched junction bases: 5. The CDR3: CASSQAGGQYNEQFF. The CDR3 DNA sequence: TGTGCCAGCTCACAGGCGGGAGGGCAGTACAATGAGCAGTTCTTC. The full variable domain, with the rest looked up from reference TRBV18 and TRBJ2-1, is NAGVMQNPRHLVRRRGQEARLRCSPMKGHSHVYWYRQLPEEGLKFMVYLQKENIIDESGMPKERFSAEFPKEGPSILRIQQVVRGDSAAYFCASSQAGGQYNEQFFGPGTRLTVL.

V and J are TRBV5-1 and TRBJ1-2; D is possibly TRBD1 (5 bases). The germline CDR1 and CDR2 sequences are SGHRS and YFSETQ. The CDR3 runs to 12 residues. V gave up 5 bases and J gave up 4 bases, with 9 bases separating them. CDR3 loop: CASSYDSYGYTF. Here the CDR3 DNA reads TGCGCCAGCAGTTACGACAGCTATGGCTACACCTTC.

The rearrangement links TRBV7-3 to TRBJ2-1, with a weak D call TRBD2 (5 bases). The length of the CDR3 is 14 residues. V lost 5 bases and J 1 base, leaving 9 bases between the germline ends. The V gene's germline CDR1 is SGHTA and CDR2 FQGTGA. This CDR3 reads CASSPPGSYNEQFF. CDR3 bases: TGTGCCAGCAGCCCCCCGGGGTCCTACAATGAGCAGTTCTTC.

The genes are TRBV7-2 and TRBJ1-1; D unclear. Trimming removed 2 bases at V and 3 bases at J, with 13 bases between. The V gene's germline CDR1 is SGHTA and CDR2 FQGNSA. The CDR3 sequence is 15 residues long. CDR3 sequence (DNA): TGTGCCAGCAGCTTAATGAGATTGGGCTACACTGAAGCTTTCTTT. It yields the protein CASSLMRLGYTEAFF.

The chain couples TRBV2 to TRBJ2-1; 8 bases align to TRBD2. Germline trimming cut 6 bases from V and 6 bases from J; bases unmatched to any gene: 10. CDR3 length: 15 amino acids. CDR1 and CDR2 from the germline V gene are SNHLY and FYNNEI. DNA for the CDR3: TGTGCCAGCAGAGACATGCGGGAGGCCTTCAATGAGCAGTTCTTC. This translates into CASRDMREAFNEQFF.

The V and J genes are TRBV30 and TRBJ2-7; 8 bases agree with TRBD2. V lost 3 bases, J lost 4 bases, and 11 bases stayed unmatched. The CDR3 is made up of 15 amino acids. Germline lookup yields CDR1 GTSNPN and CDR2 SVGIG (reference sequence). CDR3 protein: CAWRPGLGPVYEQYF. The CDR3 bases are TGTGCCTGGAGGCCGGGACTAGGACCCGTGTACGAGCAGTACTTC.

In this sample, this clone turned up a few times. The chain employs TRBV21-1 and TRBJ2-3. TRBV21-1 counts as a pseudogene. The CDR3 runs 15 residues. The DNA for the CDR3 is TGTGCCAGCAGCTGGATAAGGTGTGGCACAGATACGCAGTATTTT. Its protein is CASSWIRCGTDTQYF.

The V and J genes are TRBV23-1 and TRBJ1-1, with 9 nucleotides matching TRBD1. TRBV23-1 is an ORF; its function is uncertain. This CDR3 comprises 14 residues. V gave up 7 bases and J gave up 4 bases; unmatched junction bases: 7. This CDR3 reads CASTAGTGPTEAFF. The CDR3, as DNA: TGCGCCAGCACCGCCGGGACAGGGCCCACTGAAGCTTTCTTT.

This sequence joins TRBV19 and TRBJ2-1; the match to TRBD2 covers 9 bases. Germline V gene lookup returns CDR1 LNHDA and CDR2 SQIVND (reference sequence). The CDR3 spans 16 residues. V was clipped by 3 bases and J by 5 bases; unmatched bases: 8. In DNA, the CDR3 is TGTGCCAGTAGTATCGCGGCTAGCGGGACTCACAATGAGCAGTTCTTC. This translates into CASSIAASGTHNEQFF.

The rearrangement uses TRBV18 and TRBJ2-4; D is unresolved. The V end was cut by 0 bases, the J end by 6 bases, with 6 bases between. This CDR3 comprises 13 residues. CDR1 is KGHSH and CDR2 is LQKENI in the germline V gene. The CDR3 spells CASSPPPGNIQYF. CDR3 coding DNA: TGTGCCAGCTCACCACCTCCGGGAAACATTCAGTACTTC. The full variable domain, with the rest looked up from reference TRBV18 and TRBJ2-4, is NAGVMQNPRHLVRRRGQEARLRCSPMKGHSHVYWYRQLPEEGLKFMVYLQKENIIDESGMPKERFSAEFPKEGPSILRIQQVVRGDSAAYFCASSPPPGNIQYFGAGTRLSVL.

The CDR3 nucleotides read TGTGCCAGCAGCCAAGACAGGGGGCCTGGAAACACCATATATTTT. This translates into CASSQDRGPGNTIYF. The chain couples TRBV4-2 to TRBJ1-3; 8 bases are a match to TRBD1. The CDR3 covers 15 residues. With 0 bases clipped from V and 2 bases from J, the junction kept 0 bases outside the gene matches. In germline, CDR1 is LGHNA, CDR2 YNFKEQ.